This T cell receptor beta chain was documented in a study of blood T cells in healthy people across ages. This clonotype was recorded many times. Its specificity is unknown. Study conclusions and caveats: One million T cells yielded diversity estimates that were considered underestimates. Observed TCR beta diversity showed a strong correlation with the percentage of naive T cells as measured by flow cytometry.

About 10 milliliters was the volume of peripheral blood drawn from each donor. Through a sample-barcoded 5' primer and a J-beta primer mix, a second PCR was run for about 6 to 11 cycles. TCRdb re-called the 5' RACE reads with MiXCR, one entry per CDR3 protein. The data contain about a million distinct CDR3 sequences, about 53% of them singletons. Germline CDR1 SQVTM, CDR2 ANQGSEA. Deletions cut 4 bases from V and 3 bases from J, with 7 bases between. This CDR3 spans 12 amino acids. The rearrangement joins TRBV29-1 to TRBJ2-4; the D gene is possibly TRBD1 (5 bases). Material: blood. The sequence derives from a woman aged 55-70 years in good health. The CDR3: CSVAQGKNIQYF. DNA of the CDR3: TGCAGCGTTGCCCAGGGCAAAAACATTCAGTACTTC.